This is a list of T cell receptor beta chains from one sample in a study of cytomegalovirus exposure and HLA in healthy donors. The method was immunoSEQ multiplex PCR; TCRdb's version includes in-frame clones alone and lacks a portion of them. The repertoire has around 130,000 clones, more than 60% of them found once; the top ten carry roughly 2.1%. Material: PBMCs. The receptors here all came from a woman in her thirties or forties in good health and CMV-seropositive. CDR3s include the opening cysteine and the closing phenylalanine or tryptophan. The order of the fields is clone size, V gene, J gene, D gene, CDR3 DNA, CDR3 protein. D genes are given only for firm matches. Size values are once, few and many counts, or a class for expanded clones, and some rows have none.

clone_size: -; v_call: TRBV7-9; j_call: TRBJ2-3; d_call: -; cdr3_nt: TGTGCCAGCAGCTTAGGACTCAGCACAGATACGCAGTATTTT; cdr3_aa: CASSLGLSTDTQYF
clone_size: -; v_call: TRBV5-1; j_call: TRBJ1-1; d_call: TRBD1; cdr3_nt: TGCGCCAGCAGCTCCCTTGGGACAGGGCATCGGAACACTGAAGCTTTCTTT; cdr3_aa: CASSSLGTGHRNTEAFF
clone_size: -; v_call: TRBV5-1; j_call: TRBJ2-7; d_call: -; cdr3_nt: TGCGCCAGCAGCTTGGCCTTAGTCTCGCACGAGCAGTACTTC; cdr3_aa: CASSLALVSHEQYF
clone_size: -; v_call: TRBV7-2; j_call: TRBJ2-3; d_call: -; cdr3_nt: TGTGCCAGCAGCTCGCGTCGGGGATTTGGGACAGATACGCAGTATTTT; cdr3_aa: CASSSRRGFGTDTQYF
clone_size: -; v_call: TRBV6-4; j_call: TRBJ1-2; d_call: TRBD1; cdr3_nt: TGTGCCAGCAGTGAAGAGGGGGCCTATGGCTACACCTTC; cdr3_aa: CASSEEGAYGYTF
clone_size: few; v_call: TRBV6-5; j_call: TRBJ2-1; d_call: TRBD1; cdr3_nt: TGTGCCAGCAGTTACCCGGGACAGTCCTACAATGAGCAGTTCTTC; cdr3_aa: CASSYPGQSYNEQFF
clone_size: -; v_call: TRBV5-1; j_call: TRBJ2-7; d_call: TRBD1; cdr3_nt: TGCGCCAGCAGCGTGACCGGGACAGGCCTCTCCTACGAGCAGTACTTC; cdr3_aa: CASSVTGTGLSYEQYF
clone_size: -; v_call: TRBV6-4; j_call: TRBJ2-1; d_call: -; cdr3_nt: TGTGCCAGCAGGGGTCCGGGGGAGCAGTTCTTC; cdr3_aa: CASRGPGEQFF
clone_size: -; v_call: TRBV5-1; j_call: TRBJ1-4; d_call: -; cdr3_nt: TGCGCCAGCAGCTTGGGGGGACTTGGTGAAAAACTGTTTTTT; cdr3_aa: CASSLGGLGEKLFF
clone_size: -; v_call: TRBV2; j_call: TRBJ1-1; d_call: TRBD1; cdr3_nt: TGTGCCAGCAGGTTACAGGGGGATCTAGTAGAAGCTTTCTTT; cdr3_aa: CASRLQGDLVEAFF
clone_size: -; v_call: TRBV25-1; j_call: TRBJ2-7; d_call: TRBD1; cdr3_nt: TGTGCCAGCAAAGGGGACAGGGGGCGACACGAGCAGTACTTC; cdr3_aa: CASKGDRGRHEQYF
clone_size: -; v_call: TRBV30; j_call: TRBJ1-6; d_call: TRBD1; cdr3_nt: TGTGCCTGGAGGGGACAGGATAATTCACCCCTCCACTTT; cdr3_aa: CAWRGQDNSPLHF
clone_size: -; v_call: TRBV7-2; j_call: TRBJ2-3; d_call: -; cdr3_nt: TGTGCCAGCAGCAAAAAGTCCCTCGGGGAGAGAGGGACAGATACGCAGTATTTT; cdr3_aa: CASSKKSLGERGTDTQYF
clone_size: -; v_call: TRBV5-6; j_call: TRBJ2-5; d_call: -; cdr3_nt: TGTGCCAGCAGCCCCATGGCTAAGCGGATAAAAGAGACCCAGTACTTC; cdr3_aa: CASSPMAKRIKETQYF
clone_size: once; v_call: TRBV18; j_call: TRBJ2-7; d_call: -; cdr3_nt: TGTGCCAGCTCACCCAGCTCCTACGAGCAGTACTTC; cdr3_aa: CASSPSSYEQYF
clone_size: -; v_call: TRBV27; j_call: TRBJ2-7; d_call: TRBD2; cdr3_nt: TGTGCCAGCAATTCGGGCGGGAGAGTTTACGAGCAGTACTTC; cdr3_aa: CASNSGGRVYEQYF
clone_size: -; v_call: TRBV5-4; j_call: TRBJ1-1; d_call: -; cdr3_nt: TGTGCCAGCAGCTTGAGGGGGAACACTGAAGCTTTCTTT; cdr3_aa: CASSLRGNTEAFF
clone_size: -; v_call: TRBV4-1; j_call: TRBJ2-1; d_call: -; cdr3_nt: TGCGCCAGCAGCCTCGGGGGGCGCTCCTACAATGAGCAGTTCTTC; cdr3_aa: CASSLGGRSYNEQFF
clone_size: -; v_call: TRBV27; j_call: TRBJ2-7; d_call: TRBD2; cdr3_nt: TGTGCCAGCAGTTTGGGACTAGCGGGAGGGGACGAGCAGTACTTC; cdr3_aa: CASSLGLAGGDEQYF
clone_size: few; v_call: TRBV28; j_call: TRBJ1-3; d_call: TRBD1; cdr3_nt: TGTGCCAGCAGTTTATGGACAGGGGATGGAAACACCATATATTTT; cdr3_aa: CASSLWTGDGNTIYF
clone_size: few; v_call: TRBV27; j_call: TRBJ2-7; d_call: -; cdr3_nt: TGTGCCAGCATATATGGGGTAGGCCTAGCGAGGGGCTACGAGCAGTACTTC; cdr3_aa: CASIYGVGLARGYEQYF
clone_size: -; v_call: TRBV18; j_call: TRBJ2-7; d_call: -; cdr3_nt: TGTGCCAGCTCATCGGGACTGTCCTCCTACGAGCAGTACTTC; cdr3_aa: CASSSGLSSYEQYF
clone_size: few; v_call: TRBV19; j_call: TRBJ1-1; d_call: TRBD1; cdr3_nt: TGTGCCAGTACCACGACAGGGGGCACTGAAGCTTTCTTT; cdr3_aa: CASTTTGGTEAFF
clone_size: -; v_call: TRBV6-1; j_call: TRBJ1-5; d_call: TRBD1; cdr3_nt: TGTGCCAGCAGTGGCCCGACAGGGGGTCAGCCCCAGCATTTT; cdr3_aa: CASSGPTGGQPQHF
clone_size: -; v_call: TRBV29-1; j_call: TRBJ1-3; d_call: -; cdr3_nt: TGCAGCGTTGAAGGGACACCGATGGGGGGAAACACCATATATTTT; cdr3_aa: CSVEGTPMGGNTIYF
clone_size: -; v_call: TRBV13; j_call: TRBJ2-4; d_call: -; cdr3_nt: TGTGCCAGCAGCCGGACTGAGACTAACATTCAGTACTTC; cdr3_aa: CASSRTETNIQYF
clone_size: -; v_call: TRBV30; j_call: TRBJ1-6; d_call: -; cdr3_nt: TGTGCCTGGAGTGTACAGGTCACCACCCATTCACCCCTCCACTTT; cdr3_aa: CAWSVQVTTHSPLHF
clone_size: -; v_call: TRBV6-5; j_call: TRBJ1-1; d_call: TRBD1; cdr3_nt: TGTGCCAGCAGTTACTCAGGACAGGGAGAAGCTTTCTTT; cdr3_aa: CASSYSGQGEAFF
clone_size: once; v_call: TRBV28; j_call: TRBJ2-7; d_call: TRBD1; cdr3_nt: TGTGCCAGCAGTTCAAGGGACAGGCCCTCCTACGAGCAGTACTTC; cdr3_aa: CASSSRDRPSYEQYF
clone_size: -; v_call: TRBV7-9; j_call: TRBJ2-6; d_call: TRBD1; cdr3_nt: TGTGCCAGCAGCGGATCGGTACAGGGGAACTCTGGGGCCAACGTCCTGACTTTC; cdr3_aa: CASSGSVQGNSGANVLTF
clone_size: -; v_call: TRBV6-5; j_call: TRBJ2-5; d_call: -; cdr3_nt: TGTGCCAGCAGTTACCCGAGGGGGACTAAAAAAGAGACCCAGTACTTC; cdr3_aa: CASSYPRGTKKETQYF
clone_size: -; v_call: TRBV2; j_call: TRBJ2-3; d_call: -; cdr3_nt: TGTGCCAGCATACTAACCGGAGATACGCAGTATTTT; cdr3_aa: CASILTGDTQYF
clone_size: -; v_call: TRBV30; j_call: TRBJ1-2; d_call: TRBD1; cdr3_nt: TGTGCCTGGGGCCTGACAGGGGCCGGCTACACCTTC; cdr3_aa: CAWGLTGAGYTF
clone_size: -; v_call: TRBV5-4; j_call: TRBJ2-7; d_call: TRBD2; cdr3_nt: TGTGCCAGCAGCATGCAAAAACTTCTAGCGGCTAGCTCCTACGAGCAGTACTTC; cdr3_aa: CASSMQKLLAASSYEQYF
clone_size: -; v_call: TRBV25-1; j_call: TRBJ2-3; d_call: TRBD1; cdr3_nt: TGTGCCAGCAGTGGGACAGGGACAGATACGCAGTATTTT; cdr3_aa: CASSGTGTDTQYF
clone_size: -; v_call: TRBV5-5; j_call: TRBJ2-2; d_call: -; cdr3_nt: TGTGCCAGCAGCTCGGGACTTAACACCGGGGAGCTGTTTTTT; cdr3_aa: CASSSGLNTGELFF
clone_size: -; v_call: TRBV7-2; j_call: TRBJ2-2; d_call: TRBD2; cdr3_nt: TGTGCCAGCAGCCCTAGCGGGGGCCTTAACACCGGGGAGCTGTTTTTT; cdr3_aa: CASSPSGGLNTGELFF
clone_size: -; v_call: TRBV5-1; j_call: TRBJ2-7; d_call: -; cdr3_nt: TGCGCCAGCAGCCCCTCTGCGTATGAGCAGTACTTC; cdr3_aa: CASSPSAYEQYF
clone_size: -; v_call: TRBV7-2; j_call: TRBJ1-1; d_call: -; cdr3_nt: TGTGCCAGCAGCTATGGGGCACAGGGGAACACTGAAGCTTTCTTT; cdr3_aa: CASSYGAQGNTEAFF
clone_size: few; v_call: TRBV30; j_call: TRBJ2-3; d_call: TRBD2; cdr3_nt: TGTGCCTGGAGTCCCCGGGGGGTACCGGGTCCATTTACAGATACGCAGTATTTT; cdr3_aa: CAWSPRGVPGPFTDTQYF
clone_size: -; v_call: TRBV6-1; j_call: TRBJ1-1; d_call: -; cdr3_nt: TGTGCCAGCAGTTTGGACAGGAACACTGAAGCTTTCTTT; cdr3_aa: CASSLDRNTEAFF
clone_size: few; v_call: TRBV5-4; j_call: TRBJ2-2; d_call: TRBD2; cdr3_nt: TGTGCCAGCAGCTTGTTCCGGGACTACACTGGGGCCGGGGAGCTGTTTTTT; cdr3_aa: CASSLFRDYTGAGELFF
clone_size: -; v_call: TRBV9; j_call: TRBJ2-1; d_call: -; cdr3_nt: TGTGCCAGCGGCGTAGTTGGGGCAGCCAACTACAATGAGCAGTTCTTC; cdr3_aa: CASGVVGAANYNEQFF